One sample yielded the 27 T cell receptor beta chains listed below, sequenced in a study of T cells after yellow fever vaccination. Each CDR3 protein gets one entry after TCRdb re-called the 5' RACE reads with MiXCR. The table shows under 550,000 distinct CDR3 sequences, with roughly 22% occurring only once. This specimen consisted of PBMCs, obtained approximately 22 days after the first yellow fever vaccination. Source of these receptors: a man aged 18 to 29 who received the YFV17D yellow fever vaccine.

In its sample, this clonotype was seen many times. This chain uses TRBV12-3 or TRBV12-4 with TRBJ1-1; 8 bases line up with TRBD1. The ends lost 5 bases at V and 5 bases at J; junction bases unmatched: 13. The CDR3 runs 16 residues. Here the CDR3 DNA reads TGTGCCAGCAGTGCCGGACAGGGCGTAGGTCCAACTGAAGCTTTCTTT. Amino acid sequence: CASSAGQGVGPTEAFF.

The CDR3 bases are TGCAGTGCTAGAGATCTGCCCAGGGAAAAAGAGACCCAGTACTTC. Protein product: CSARDLPREKETQYF. The gene calls are TRBV20-1 and TRBJ2-5, with D perhaps TRBD1 (5 bases). This CDR3 comprises 15 residues. Trimming left V 0 bases short and J 3 bases short, with 14 bases between. The germline V gene has CDR1 DFQATT and CDR2 SNEGSKA (reference sequence).

This clonotype was observed at least ten times. V is TRBV12-3 or TRBV12-4 and J is TRBJ2-7, with D unresolved. The CDR3 has 15 amino acids. The V end lost 1 base, the J end lost 1 base, and 11 bases lay between the germline ends. The DNA of the CDR3 is TGTGCCAGCAGTTTAGGGGTTTCAGGTTCCTACGAGCAGTACGTC. Protein sequence: CASSLGVSGSYEQYV.

The chain is built from TRBV7-2 and TRBJ1-1; unclear D gene. V lost 5 bases, J lost 1 base, and 11 bases lay in between. In germline, CDR1 is SGHTA, CDR2 FQGNSA. This CDR3 region has 14 residues. The CDR3: CASSPRGWNTEAFF. CDR3 DNA sequence: TGTGCCAGCAGCCCCCGGGGTTGGAACACTGAAGCTTTCTTT. The full variable domain, rest sourced from reference TRBV7-2 and TRBJ1-1, is GAGVSQSPSNKVTEKGKDVELRCDPISGHTALYWYRQSLGQGLEFLIYFQGNSAPDKSGLPSDRFSAERTGGSVSTLTIQRTQQEDSAVYLCASSPRGWNTEAFFGQGTRLTVV.

The J gene is TRBJ2-1, the V gene TRBV5-1, with a weak D call TRBD2 (6 bases). Germline-derived CDR1 and CDR2 are SGHRS and YFSETQ. V was pared by 0 bases and J by 14 bases, with 12 bases between. This CDR3 is 12 amino acids long. The CDR3 region has the DNA TGCGCCAGCAGCTTGGGGGCTAGCGAGAAGTTCTTC. This sequence encodes CASSLGASEKFF.

In this sample, this clonotype turned up a few times. This chain joins TRBV4-3 and TRBJ1-6; TRBD1 matches 8 bases. The V gene end was trimmed by 7 bases and the J gene end by 10 bases; junction bases not matched to a gene: 15. The CDR3 is made up of 16 amino acids. The germline V gene encodes CDR1 LGHNA and CDR2 YSLEER. CDR3 sequence (DNA): TGCGCCAGCAAATCGTATTTTGGACAGGGAGTGTCACCCCTCCACTTT. It specifies CASKSYFGQGVSPLHF.

This clonotype was seen repeatedly, ten times or more. J is TRBJ1-6 and V is TRBV7-2; 8 bases fit TRBD1. The CDR3 has 15 residues. Germline V gene lookup returns CDR1 SGHTA and CDR2 FQGNSA. V dropped 5 bases and J dropped 10; count of bases not matched to a gene: 10. This CDR3 is CASSGGGQGRSPLHF. Here the CDR3 DNA reads TGTGCCAGCAGCGGGGGCGGACAGGGCAGATCACCCCTCCACTTT.

The genes are TRBV6-2 or TRBV6-3 and TRBJ2-1, with D uncertain. CDR1 and CDR2 from the germline V gene are MNHEY and SVGEGT. This CDR3 is 11 amino acids long. V was clipped by 6 bases and J by 8 bases, with 8 bases between them. CDR3 loop: CASSYPDEQFF. The CDR3 bases are TGTGCCAGCAGCTACCCGGATGAGCAGTTCTTC.

This clonotype was picked up a small number of times. The rearrangement links TRBV20-1 to TRBJ2-1, with 9 positions matching TRBD2. Unmatched junction bases numbered 5, after V lost 3 bases and J lost 8 bases. Per germline, CDR1 DFQATT and CDR2 SNEGSKA (reference sequence). The CDR3 is 13 amino acids. The CDR3 region has the DNA TGCAGTGCTAGTGGGCGGGGGGGTGATGAGCAGTTCTTC. Translated: CSASGRGGDEQFF.

Only one count was recorded for this clonotype. The chain is built from TRBV3-1 and TRBJ2-1; 13 bases align to TRBD2. From germline, CDR1 is LGHDT and CDR2 YNNKEL (reference sequence). V was pared by 4 bases and J by 0 bases, with 12 bases of the junction left unmatched. The CDR3 sequence is 20 residues long. The CDR3 DNA sequence: TGTGCCAGCAGCCCCCAAGGTTTACTAGCGGGGGGGAGCTCCTACAATGAGCAGTTCTTC. It is translated as CASSPQGLLAGGSSYNEQFF.

The rearrangement uses TRBV10-3 and TRBJ2-7, with 7 bases that match TRBD1. The V and J ends lost 9 bases and 3 bases, in that order; junction bases with no gene match: 5. The CDR3 is made up of 12 amino acids. The germline gives CDR1 ENHRY, CDR2 SYGVKD. The CDR3 spells CAIQGSFYEQYF. The DNA for the CDR3 is TGTGCCATACAGGGGAGCTTCTACGAGCAGTACTTC.

This clonotype was counted a few times. J is TRBJ2-5 and V is TRBV5-1, with 9 bases that match TRBD1. Germline V gene lookup returns CDR1 SGHRS and CDR2 YFSETQ. Germline trimming cut 6 bases from V and 5 bases from J; bases unmatched to any gene: 5. This CDR3 spans 13 amino acids. The DNA of the CDR3 is TGCGCCAGCACAAACAGGGGGCGCGAGACCCAGTACTTC. Translated: CASTNRGRETQYF. Full variable domain (rest looked up from reference TRBV5-1 and TRBJ2-5): KAGVTQTPRYLIKTRGQQVTLSCSPISGHRSVSWYQQTPGQGLQFLFEYFSETQRNKGNFPGRFSGRQFSNSRSEMNVSTLELGDSALYLCASTNRGRETQYFGPGTRLLVL.

This clonotype was seen a few times. This sequence joins TRBV11-2 and TRBJ1-1, with 7 bases aligning to TRBD1. V lost 5 bases, J lost 0 bases, and 6 bases stayed unmatched. The CDR3 extends over 15 amino acids. The V gene's germline CDR1 is SGHAT and CDR2 FQNNGV. CDR3 residues: CASSRQGSLNTEAFF. The CDR3 bases are TGTGCCAGCAGCCGACAGGGCAGTCTGAACACTGAAGCTTTCTTT.

The gene calls are TRBV10-3 and TRBJ2-1, with 12 bases fitting TRBD2. Germline V gene lookup returns CDR1 ENHRY and CDR2 SYGVKD. The CDR3 contains 13 residues. The V gene end was trimmed by 10 bases and the J gene end by 5 bases; junction bases not matched to a gene: 3. Here the CDR3 reads CASRLAGDNEQFF. CDR3 DNA sequence: TGTGCCAGCCGACTAGCGGGGGACAATGAGCAGTTCTTC.

This clonotype was recorded a few times. The J gene is TRBJ2-1, the V gene TRBV4-3, with no clear D. Germline lookup yields CDR1 LGHNA and CDR2 YSLEER. V was shortened by 1 base and J by 0 bases, with 7 bases between the two germline ends. The CDR3 loop spans 15 amino acids. The CDR3 reads CASSQGKYSYNEQFF. CDR3 DNA sequence: TGCGCCAGCAGCCAAGGGAAATACTCCTACAATGAGCAGTTCTTC.

The chain has TRBV6-4 and TRBJ2-7; possibly TRBD2 for D (5 bases). CDR3 length equals 13 residues. Trimming left V 10 bases short and J 4 bases short, with 17 bases between. CDR1 is MRHNA and CDR2 is SNTAGT in the germline V gene. The CDR3, as DNA: TGTGCCACCCGATCGGGGTCGGATTACGAGCAGTACGTC. The encoded protein is CATRSGSDYEQYV.

This clonotype was found a few times. V is TRBV5-1 and J is TRBJ2-5; D is ambiguous. The germline V gene encodes CDR1 SGHRS and CDR2 YFSETQ. V was cut by 0 bases and J by 3 bases, with 9 bases left in between. The CDR3 has 14 amino acids. The CDR3 reads CASSLASREETQYF. CDR3 nucleotide sequence: TGCGCCAGCAGCTTGGCGTCCCGGGAAGAGACCCAGTACTTC.

J is TRBJ2-1 and V is TRBV2; D unclear. Per germline, CDR1 SNHLY and CDR2 FYNNEI. The CDR3 is made up of 13 amino acids. The V end was cut by 2 bases, the J end by 7 bases, with 9 bases between. CDR3 bases: TGTGCCAGCAGTGAACAAAACAATAATGAGCAGTTCTTC. Translated, it gives CASSEQNNNEQFF.

This chain connects TRBV10-2 to TRBJ1-4; TRBD1 might be the D (5 bases). CDR1 and CDR2 (germline): WSHSY, SAAADI. The CDR3 loop spans 13 amino acids. Trimming removed 7 bases from V and 5 bases from J, with 11 bases in between. CDR3 DNA: TGCGCCAGCAAGGGGCAGTCGAATGAAAAACTGTTTTTT. Amino acid sequence: CASKGQSNEKLFF.

This chain connects TRBV6-2 or TRBV6-3 to TRBJ2-3; D is unresolved. Germline V CDR1 and CDR2: MNHEY, SVGEGT. This CDR3 is 14 amino acids long. V was shortened by 5 bases and J by 5 bases, with 14 bases between the two germline ends. The CDR3 nucleotides are TGTGCCAGCAGTCTAAGGGTCCCACAAGATACGCAGTATTTT. It specifies CASSLRVPQDTQYF.

There are a few counts of this clonotype. The V gene is TRBV5-6, the J gene TRBJ2-3; D is possibly TRBD1 (5 bases). CDR1 and CDR2 (germline): SGHDT, YYEEEE. The CDR3 length is 14 residues. The germline V and J ends were trimmed by 2 bases and 6 bases, with 13 bases remaining between them. CDR3 coding DNA: TGTGCCAGCAGCTTACTTCAGGGTTTGGATACGCAGTATTTT. Translated, it gives CASSLLQGLDTQYF.

The rearrangement uses TRBV20-1 and TRBJ2-1; TRBD2 matches 8 bases. CDR1 DFQATT and CDR2 SNEGSKA come from the germline V gene (reference sequence). Trimming removed 4 bases from V and 0 bases from J; junction bases left unmatched: 11. This CDR3 has 17 residues. The CDR3 nucleotides read TGCAGTGCTATCCCGGCGGGGGGTCCAAGCTCCTACAATGAGCAGTTCTTC. It codes for CSAIPAGGPSSYNEQFF.

This clonotype was found a few times. The chain carries TRBV5-4 and TRBJ1-1; TRBD1 matches 8 bases. From germline, CDR1 is SGHNT and CDR2 YYREEE (reference sequence). This CDR3 comprises 14 residues. V gave up 4 bases and J gave up 4 bases; unmatched junction bases: 6. CDR3 sequence reads: CASSQSTGVTEAFF. CDR3 in DNA: TGTGCCAGCAGCCAATCGACAGGGGTCACTGAAGCTTTCTTT. Combining the CDR3 with reference TRBV5-4 and TRBJ1-1 gives the whole variable domain ETGVTQSPTHLIKTRGQQVTLRCSSQSGHNTVSWYQQALGQGPQFIFQYYREEENGRGNFPPRFSGLQFPNYSSELNVNALELDDSALYLCASSQSTGVTEAFFGQGTRLTVV.

This chain joins TRBV7-9 and TRBJ2-5; D is tentatively TRBD1 or TRBD2 (5 bases each). The germline V gene has CDR1 SEHNR and CDR2 FQNEAQ (reference sequence). Trimming cost V 8 bases and J 8 bases, with 12 bases left between them. The CDR3 covers 11 residues. CDR3 protein: CASGMGDTQYF. Here the CDR3 DNA reads TGTGCCAGCGGGATGGGGGACACCCAGTACTTC.

This clonotype was seen more than once but under ten times. This chain links TRBV20-1 with TRBJ1-4; weak D call: TRBD1 (5 bases). CDR1 DFQATT and CDR2 SNEGSKA come from the germline V gene (reference sequence). This CDR3 comprises 18 residues. V lost 4 bases to trimming and J lost 0 bases, with 21 bases between them. The CDR3 nucleotides read TGCAGTGCTACGAAAGGGGACGGAGAACACCCAACTAATGAAAAACTGTTTTTT. The encoded protein is CSATKGDGEHPTNEKLFF.

The chain couples TRBV28 to TRBJ2-7; D is perhaps TRBD1 or TRBD2 (6 bases each). V was cut by 8 bases and J by 4 bases, with 24 bases left in between. The CDR3 covers 16 residues. CDR1 and CDR2 (germline): MDHEN, SYDVKM. The CDR3 nucleotides are TGTGCCAGCCGGGTCGGGGGCTTTCCCACTCATTACGAGCAGTACTTC. It yields the protein CASRVGGFPTHYEQYF.

This chain connects TRBV15 to TRBJ2-3; no firm D call. V gave up 0 bases and J gave up 2 bases, with 9 bases separating them. This CDR3 is 15 amino acids long. Per germline, CDR1 LNHNV and CDR2 YYDKDF (reference sequence). CDR3 protein: CATSRDLLPTDTQYF. For the CDR3, the DNA is TGTGCCACCAGCAGAGATTTACTCCCCACAGATACGCAGTATTTT. The whole variable domain, remainder taken from reference TRBV15 and TRBJ2-3, is DAMVIQNPRYQVTQFGKPVTLSCSQTLNHNVMYWYQQKSSQAPKLLFHYYDKDFNNEADTPDNFQSRRPNTSFCFLDIRSPGLGDTAMYLCATSRDLLPTDTQYFGPGTRLTVL.